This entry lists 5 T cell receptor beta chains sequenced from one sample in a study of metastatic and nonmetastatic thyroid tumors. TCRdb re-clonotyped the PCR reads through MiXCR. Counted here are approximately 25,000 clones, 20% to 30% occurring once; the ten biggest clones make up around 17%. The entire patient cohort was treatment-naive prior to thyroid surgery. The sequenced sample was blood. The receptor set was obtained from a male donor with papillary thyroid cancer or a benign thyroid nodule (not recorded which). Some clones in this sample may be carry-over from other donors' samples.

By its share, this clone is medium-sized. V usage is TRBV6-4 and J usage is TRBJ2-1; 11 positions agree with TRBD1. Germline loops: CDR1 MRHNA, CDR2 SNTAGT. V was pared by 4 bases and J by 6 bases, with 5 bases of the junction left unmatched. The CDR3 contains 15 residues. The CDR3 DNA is TGTGCCAGCAGTGTTGGGGACAGGGGGAGCAATGAGCAGTTCTTC. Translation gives CASSVGDRGSNEQFF.

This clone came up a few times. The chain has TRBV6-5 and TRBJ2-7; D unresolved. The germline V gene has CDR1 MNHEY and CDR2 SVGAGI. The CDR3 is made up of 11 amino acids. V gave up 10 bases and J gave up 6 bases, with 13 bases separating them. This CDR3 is CANIYSVEQYF. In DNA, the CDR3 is TGTGCCAACATTTACTCCGTCGAGCAGTACTTC.

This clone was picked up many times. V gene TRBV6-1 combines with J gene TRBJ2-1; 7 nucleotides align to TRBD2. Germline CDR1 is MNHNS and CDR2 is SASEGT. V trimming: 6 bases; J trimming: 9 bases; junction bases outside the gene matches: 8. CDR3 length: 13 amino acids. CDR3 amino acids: CASRFRTRGEQFF. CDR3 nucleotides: TGTGCCAGCAGATTCAGGACTAGGGGTGAGCAGTTCTTC.

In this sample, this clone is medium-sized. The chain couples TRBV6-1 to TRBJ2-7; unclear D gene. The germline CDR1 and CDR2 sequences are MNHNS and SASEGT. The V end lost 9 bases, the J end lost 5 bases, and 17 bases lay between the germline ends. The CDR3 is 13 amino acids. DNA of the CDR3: TGTGCCAGTGAAAACTTGGGAACTAACGAGCAGTACTTC. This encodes CASENLGTNEQYF.

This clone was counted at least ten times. As DNA, the CDR3 is TGTGCCAGCAGCCAAGAGGAGGGAGAGGCCTACGAGCAGTACTTC. It is translated as CASSQEEGEAYEQYF. This chain links TRBV3-1 with TRBJ2-7; D is perhaps TRBD2 (6 bases). The CDR3 extends over 15 amino acids. Trimming removed 0 bases from V and 2 bases from J, with 11 bases in between. Germline values: CDR1 LGHDT, CDR2 YNNKEL (reference sequence).